This is a list of T cell receptor beta chains from one sample in a study of T cell responses to AZD1222 COVID-19 vaccine. Method: immunoSEQ multiplex PCR; TCRdb's copy keeps in-frame clones and lacks some. Here the sample spans around 120,000 clones, approximately 92% being singletons. This specimen was peripheral blood, taken on day 0 of AZD1222 vaccination. The receptors here all came from an adult in good health. Both conserved end residues are part of each CDR3. A D gene is named only where the DNA matches it firmly. Not all rows give a size; the values are once, few, many and, for expanded clones, a class.

v_gene	j_gene	abundance	d_gene	CDR3aa	CDR3nt
TRBV19	TRBJ2-2	-	-	CASRGVPYGELFF	TGTGCCAGTAGAGGAGTTCCATACGGGGAGCTGTTTTTT
TRBV6-1	TRBJ1-5	-	-	CASSESGMGGYYQPQHF	TGTGCCAGCAGTGAATCCGGAATGGGGGGATACTATCAGCCCCAGCATTTT
TRBV30	TRBJ1-4	-	TRBD1	CAWNRDRVNEKLFF	TGTGCCTGGAACCGGGACAGGGTTAATGAAAAACTGTTTTTT
TRBV19	TRBJ1-6	-	-	CASSIDRGADNSPLHF	TGTGCCAGTAGTATCGATCGAGGGGCGGATAATTCACCCCTCCACTTT
TRBV2	TRBJ1-5	-	-	CASSEEWSGRQPQHF	TGTGCCAGCAGTGAAGAGTGGTCAGGGCGACAGCCCCAGCATTTT
TRBV2	TRBJ1-1	-	-	CASSGTGYGTEAFF	TGTGCCAGCAGTGGGACGGGTTATGGCACTGAAGCTTTCTTT
TRBV5-1	TRBJ2-1	-	TRBD2	CASSLALYLDSGSDEQFF	TGCGCCAGCAGCTTGGCCCTATATTTGGATAGCGGGAGCGATGAGCAGTTCTTC
TRBV5-4	TRBJ2-2	-	-	CASSPQSAGELFF	TGTGCCAGCAGCCCCCAAAGCGCCGGGGAGCTGTTTTTT
TRBV28	TRBJ2-3	-	-	CASSLAPQDTQYF	TGTGCCAGCAGTTTAGCCCCCCAGGATACGCAGTATTTT
TRBV5-1	TRBJ2-3	-	TRBD1	CASSLGTGSADTQYF	TGCGCCAGCAGTCTCGGGACAGGGTCAGCAGATACGCAGTATTTT
TRBV10-3	TRBJ2-1	once	-	CAISESYEQFF	TGTGCCATCAGTGAGTCGTATGAGCAGTTCTTC
TRBV5-1	TRBJ2-7	-	-	CASRRGLGRLYEQYF	TGCGCCAGCAGGAGGGGTTTGGGCAGACTCTACGAGCAGTACTTC
TRBV9	TRBJ2-2	-	TRBD2	CASSVGLAVNTGELFF	TGTGCCAGCAGCGTAGGGCTAGCGGTGAACACCGGGGAGCTGTTTTTT
TRBV5-1	TRBJ1-2	-	TRBD1	CASSLGQGLYGYTF	TGCGCCAGCAGCTTGGGACAGGGACTCTATGGCTACACCTTC
TRBV13	TRBJ2-7	-	-	CASSLGDESYEQYF	TGTGCCAGCAGCTTGGGGGACGAGTCCTACGAGCAGTACTTC
TRBV24-1	TRBJ1-5	-	-	CATSDSHGTTEFGQPQHF	TGTGCCACCAGTGATTCTCACGGGACAACCGAATTTGGTCAGCCCCAGCATTTT
TRBV27	TRBJ2-1	few	-	CASSLLGSGLISYNEQFF	TGTGCCAGCAGTTTACTAGGAAGCGGGCTGATCTCCTACAATGAGCAGTTCTTC
TRBV30	TRBJ1-1	-	-	CAWSIGHPYTEAFF	TGTGCCTGGAGTATTGGACATCCGTACACTGAAGCTTTCTTT
TRBV14	TRBJ1-6	-	TRBD1	CASSVTGGDSPLHF	TGTGCCAGCAGCGTGACAGGGGGGGATTCACCCCTCCACTTT
TRBV7-8	TRBJ1-4	-	-	CASSSDGWGEKLFF	TGTGCCAGCAGCTCGGACGGATGGGGTGAAAAACTGTTTTTT
TRBV5-1	TRBJ2-1	-	-	CASSITGSSSYNEQFF	TGCGCCAGCAGCATCACAGGCAGCAGCTCCTACAATGAGCAGTTCTTC
TRBV3-1/TRBV3-2	TRBJ1-3	-	TRBD1	CASSSPGTGGLIWGNTIYF	TGTGCCAGCAGCTCACCCGGGACAGGGGGTTTGATTTGGGGAAACACCATATATTTT